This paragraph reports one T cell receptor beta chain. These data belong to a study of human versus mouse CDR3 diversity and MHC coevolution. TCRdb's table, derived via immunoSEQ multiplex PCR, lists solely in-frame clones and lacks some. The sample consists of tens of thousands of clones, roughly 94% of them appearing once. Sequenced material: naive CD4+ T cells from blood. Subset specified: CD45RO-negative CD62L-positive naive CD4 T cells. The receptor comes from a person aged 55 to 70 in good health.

The CDR3 DNA sequence: TGTGCCAGCAGCAGGACTAGCGGGAGGGCAAGAGAGACCTACGAGCAGTACTTC. It translates to CASSRTSGRARETYEQYF. This chain uses TRBV7-6 with TRBJ2-7; TRBD2 matches 15 bases. V lost 5 bases to trimming and J lost 2 bases; unmatched junction nucleotides: 10. Germline CDR1 and CDR2: SGHVS and FNYEAQ. There are 18 residues in the CDR3.